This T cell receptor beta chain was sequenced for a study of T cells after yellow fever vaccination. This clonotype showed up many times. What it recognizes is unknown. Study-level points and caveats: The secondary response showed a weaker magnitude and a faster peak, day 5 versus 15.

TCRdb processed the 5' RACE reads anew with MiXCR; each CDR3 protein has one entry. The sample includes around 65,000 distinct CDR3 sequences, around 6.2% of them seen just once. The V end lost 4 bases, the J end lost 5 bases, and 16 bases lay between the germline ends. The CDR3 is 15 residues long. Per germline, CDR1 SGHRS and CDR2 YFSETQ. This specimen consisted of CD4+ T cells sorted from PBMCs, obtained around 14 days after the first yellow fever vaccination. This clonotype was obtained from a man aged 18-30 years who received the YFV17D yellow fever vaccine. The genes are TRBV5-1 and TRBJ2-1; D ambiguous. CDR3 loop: CASSRSRTPNNEQFF. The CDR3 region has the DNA TGCGCCAGCAGCCGGTCCCGAACCCCAAACAATGAGCAGTTCTTC. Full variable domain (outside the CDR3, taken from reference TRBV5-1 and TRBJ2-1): KAGVTQTPRYLIKTRGQQVTLSCSPISGHRSVSWYQQTPGQGLQFLFEYFSETQRNKGNFPGRFSGRQFSNSRSEMNVSTLELGDSALYLCASSRSRTPNNEQFFGPGTRLTVL.